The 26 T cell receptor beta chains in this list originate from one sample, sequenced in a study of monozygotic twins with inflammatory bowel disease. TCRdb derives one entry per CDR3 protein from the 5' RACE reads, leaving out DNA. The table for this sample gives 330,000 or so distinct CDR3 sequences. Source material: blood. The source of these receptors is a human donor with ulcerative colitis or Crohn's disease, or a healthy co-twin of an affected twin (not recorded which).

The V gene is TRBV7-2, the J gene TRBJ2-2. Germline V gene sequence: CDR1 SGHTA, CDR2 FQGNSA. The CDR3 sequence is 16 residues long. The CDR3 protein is CASSLELRRNTGELFF. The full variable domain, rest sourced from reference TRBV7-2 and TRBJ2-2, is GAGVSQSPSNKVTEKGKDVELRCDPISGHTALYWYRQSLGQGLEFLIYFQGNSAPDKSGLPSDRFSAERTGGSVSTLTIQRTQQEDSAVYLCASSLELRRNTGELFFGEGSRLTVL.

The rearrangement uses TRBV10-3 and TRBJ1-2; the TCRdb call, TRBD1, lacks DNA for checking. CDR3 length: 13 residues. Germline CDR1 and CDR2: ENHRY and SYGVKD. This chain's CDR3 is CATRQGVGYGYTF.

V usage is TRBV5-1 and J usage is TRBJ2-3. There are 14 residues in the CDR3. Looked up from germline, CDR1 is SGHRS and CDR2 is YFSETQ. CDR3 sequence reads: CASSLGDGTDTQYF.

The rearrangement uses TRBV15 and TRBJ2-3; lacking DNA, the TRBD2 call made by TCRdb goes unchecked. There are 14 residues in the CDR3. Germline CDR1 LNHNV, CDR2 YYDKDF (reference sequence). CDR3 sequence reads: CATSRRGFTDTQYF.

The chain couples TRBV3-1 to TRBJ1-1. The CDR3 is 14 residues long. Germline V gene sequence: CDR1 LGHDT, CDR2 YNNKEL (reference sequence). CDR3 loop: CASSQGQKSTEAFF. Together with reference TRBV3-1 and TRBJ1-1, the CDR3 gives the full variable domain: DTAVSQTPKYLVTQMGNDKSIKCEQNLGHDTMYWYKQDSKKFLKIMFSYNNKELIINETVPNRFSPKSPDKAHLNLHINSLELGDSAVYFCASSQGQKSTEAFFGQGTRLTVV.

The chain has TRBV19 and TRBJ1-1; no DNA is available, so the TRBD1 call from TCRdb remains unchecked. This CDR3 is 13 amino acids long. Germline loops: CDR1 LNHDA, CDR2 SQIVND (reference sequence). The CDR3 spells CASMGQGIGEAFF.

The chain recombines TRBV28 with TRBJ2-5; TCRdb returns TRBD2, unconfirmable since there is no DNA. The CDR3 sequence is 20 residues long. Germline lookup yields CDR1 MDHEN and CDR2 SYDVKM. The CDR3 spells CASTTLGLAGTDPSSETQYF.

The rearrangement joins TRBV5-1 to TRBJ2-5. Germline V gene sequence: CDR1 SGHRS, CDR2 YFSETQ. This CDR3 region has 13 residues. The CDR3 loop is CASSLGSTETQYF. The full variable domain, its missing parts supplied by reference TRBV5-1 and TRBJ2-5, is KAGVTQTPRYLIKTRGQQVTLSCSPISGHRSVSWYQQTPGQGLQFLFEYFSETQRNKGNFPGRFSGRQFSNSRSEMNVSTLELGDSALYLCASSLGSTETQYFGPGTRLLVL.

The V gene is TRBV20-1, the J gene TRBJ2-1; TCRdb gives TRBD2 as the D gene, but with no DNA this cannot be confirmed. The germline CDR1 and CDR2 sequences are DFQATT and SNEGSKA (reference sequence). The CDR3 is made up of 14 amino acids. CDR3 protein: CSARVFPRLLGQFF.

The CDR3 region is CASSQELYNSPLHF. The chain couples TRBV7-8 to TRBJ1-6. Germline V gene sequence: CDR1 SGHVS, CDR2 FQNEAQ. The CDR3 runs to 14 residues.

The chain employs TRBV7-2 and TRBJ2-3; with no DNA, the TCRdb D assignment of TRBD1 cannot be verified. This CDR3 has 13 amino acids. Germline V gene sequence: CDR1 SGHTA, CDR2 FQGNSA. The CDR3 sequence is CASSSIPPDTQYF.

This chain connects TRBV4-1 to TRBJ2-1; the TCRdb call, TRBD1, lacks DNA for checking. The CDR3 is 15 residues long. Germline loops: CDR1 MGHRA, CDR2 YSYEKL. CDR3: CASSQESGRDNEQFF.

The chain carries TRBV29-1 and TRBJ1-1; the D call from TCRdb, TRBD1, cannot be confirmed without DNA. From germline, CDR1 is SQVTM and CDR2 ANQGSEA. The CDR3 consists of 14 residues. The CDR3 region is CSVEVGLGQGEAFF.

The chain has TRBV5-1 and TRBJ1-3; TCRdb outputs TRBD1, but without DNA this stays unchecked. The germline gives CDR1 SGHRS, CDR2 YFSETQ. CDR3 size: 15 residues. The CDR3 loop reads CASSLEQGGRNTIYF. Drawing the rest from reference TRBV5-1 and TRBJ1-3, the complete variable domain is KAGVTQTPRYLIKTRGQQVTLSCSPISGHRSVSWYQQTPGQGLQFLFEYFSETQRNKGNFPGRFSGRQFSNSRSEMNVSTLELGDSALYLCASSLEQGGRNTIYFGEGSWLTVV.

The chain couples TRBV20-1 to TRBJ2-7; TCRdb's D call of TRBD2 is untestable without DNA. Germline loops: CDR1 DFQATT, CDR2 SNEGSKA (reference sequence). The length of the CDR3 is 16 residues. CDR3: CSARDPETSGFYEQYF.

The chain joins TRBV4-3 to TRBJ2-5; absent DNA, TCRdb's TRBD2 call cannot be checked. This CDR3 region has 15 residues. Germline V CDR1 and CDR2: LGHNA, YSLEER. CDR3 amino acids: CASSQDLMRVETQYF.

The CDR3 reads CSLGRGQETQYF. V is TRBV20-1 and J is TRBJ2-5; TCRdb's assignment of TRBD1 cannot be checked, as there is no DNA. The CDR3 contains 12 residues. Per the germline V gene, CDR1 is DFQATT and CDR2 is SNEGSKA (reference sequence).

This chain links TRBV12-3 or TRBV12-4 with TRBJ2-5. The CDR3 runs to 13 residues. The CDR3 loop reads CASSLARVETQYF.

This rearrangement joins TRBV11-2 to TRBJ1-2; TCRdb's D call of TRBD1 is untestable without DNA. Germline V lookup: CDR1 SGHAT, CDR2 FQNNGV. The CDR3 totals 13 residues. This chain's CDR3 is CASSLNRGNGYTF.

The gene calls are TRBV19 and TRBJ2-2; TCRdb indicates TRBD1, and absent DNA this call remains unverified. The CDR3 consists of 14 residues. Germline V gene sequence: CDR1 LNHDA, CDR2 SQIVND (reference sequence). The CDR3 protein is CASGRQGDTGELFF.

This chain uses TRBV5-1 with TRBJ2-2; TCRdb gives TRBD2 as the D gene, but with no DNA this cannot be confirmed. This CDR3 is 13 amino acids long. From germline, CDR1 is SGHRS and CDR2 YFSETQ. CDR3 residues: CASRREDTGELFF.

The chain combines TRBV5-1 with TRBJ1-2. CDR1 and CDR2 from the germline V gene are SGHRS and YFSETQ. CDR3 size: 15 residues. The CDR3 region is CASSRSSGYGYGYTF.

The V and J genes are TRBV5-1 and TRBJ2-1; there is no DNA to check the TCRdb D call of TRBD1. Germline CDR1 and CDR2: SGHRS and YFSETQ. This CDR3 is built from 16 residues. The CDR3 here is CASSLVGGGRDNEQFF.

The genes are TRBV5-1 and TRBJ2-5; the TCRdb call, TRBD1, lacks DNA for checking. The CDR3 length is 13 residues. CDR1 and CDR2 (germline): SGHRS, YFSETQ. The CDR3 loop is CASSYTGEETQYF. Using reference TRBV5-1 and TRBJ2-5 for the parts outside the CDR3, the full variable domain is KAGVTQTPRYLIKTRGQQVTLSCSPISGHRSVSWYQQTPGQGLQFLFEYFSETQRNKGNFPGRFSGRQFSNSRSEMNVSTLELGDSALYLCASSYTGEETQYFGPGTRLLVL.

CDR3 in amino acids: CASSSGLAGLNTGELFF. The V gene is TRBV5-1, the J gene TRBJ2-2; TCRdb names TRBD2, which stays unverified in the absence of DNA. Germline V gene lookup returns CDR1 SGHRS and CDR2 YFSETQ. The CDR3 extends over 17 amino acids.

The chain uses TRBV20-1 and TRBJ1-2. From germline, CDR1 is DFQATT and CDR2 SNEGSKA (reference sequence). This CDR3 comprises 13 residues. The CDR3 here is CSARIIITGGYTF.